The 24 T cell receptor beta chains below were found in one sample sequenced in a study of post-analysis software for immune sequencing data. Researchers reported that TCR beta cDNA libraries carried unique molecular identifiers. MiXCR, applied by TCRdb to the PCR reads, yields one record per CDR3 protein. The sample carries hundreds of thousands of distinct CDR3 sequences, roughly two fifths recorded once. Their cognate antigens are unknown. General study results and limits: Patients showed TRBV5-6, TRBV5-1 and TRBV20-1 among roughly five TRBV segments more frequent than in controls.

The sample comprised blood. These receptor sequences come from a girl aged 5-17 years with multiple sclerosis.

This clonotype was seen more than once but under ten times. This rearrangement joins TRBV2 to TRBJ2-3; tentatively, D is TRBD2 (5 bases). Germline V gene lookup returns CDR1 SNHLY and CDR2 FYNNEI. V was pared by 0 bases and J by 6 bases, with 10 bases between. This CDR3 is 14 amino acids long. The CDR3 nucleotides read TGTGCCAGCAGTGAAGCGGCACGCGGGGATACGCAGTATTTT. This gives the protein CASSEAARGDTQYF.

The chain combines TRBV10-3 with TRBJ2-7, with D possibly TRBD1 on 6 matching bases. Per the germline V gene, CDR1 is ENHRY and CDR2 is SYGVKD. The V end was cut by 2 bases, the J end by 3 bases, with 11 bases between. The length of the CDR3 is 14 residues. The CDR3 protein is CAISEGRGGYEQYF. In nucleotides, the CDR3 is TGTGCCATCAGTGAGGGCAGGGGCGGCTACGAGCAGTACTTC.

J is TRBJ2-6 and V is TRBV29-1, with TRBD1 as a possible D gene (5 bases). Germline loops: CDR1 SQVTM, CDR2 ANQGSEA. CDR3 length: 14 amino acids. Trimming cost V 6 bases and J 2 bases, with 11 bases left between them. For the CDR3, the DNA is TGCAGCGTCGGAAGGGGAACTGGGGCCAACGTCCTGACTTTC. Its translation: CSVGRGTGANVLTF.

The CDR3 region has the DNA TGTGCCATCCACGGACAGGGATCCAACTATGGCTACACCTTC. Protein: CAIHGQGSNYGYTF. The chain recombines TRBV10-3 with TRBJ1-2; 8 positions agree with TRBD1. The CDR3 has 14 residues. Germline V CDR1 and CDR2: ENHRY, SYGVKD. The junction had 7 bases not matched to a gene; V was cut back by 8 bases and J by 2 bases.

This clonotype has more than one count but fewer than ten. The V and J genes are TRBV10-3 and TRBJ2-7; D might be TRBD2 (6 bases). V gave up 3 bases and J gave up 2 bases, with 14 bases separating them. The length of the CDR3 is 15 residues. Germline V CDR1 and CDR2: ENHRY, SYGVKD. The CDR3 region is CAISDKVAAPYEQYF. DNA for the CDR3: TGTGCCATCAGTGATAAGGTAGCGGCTCCCTACGAGCAGTACTTC.

The chain combines TRBV5-6 with TRBJ2-1, with D maybe TRBD2 (5 bases). Germline CDR1 and CDR2: SGHDT and YYEEEE. The V and J ends lost 2 bases and 10 bases respectively, with 16 bases between them. The CDR3 is 14 amino acids. CDR3 nucleotide sequence: TGTGCCAGCAGCTTTGTCCAAGGAGGCAGGGAGCAGTTCTTC. Amino acids: CASSFVQGGREQFF.

J is TRBJ2-5 and V is TRBV7-2; 11 bases are shared with TRBD2. Per the germline V gene, CDR1 is SGHTA and CDR2 is FQGNSA. The CDR3 is 16 residues long. The CDR3 region has the DNA TGTGTCTCGCTTACCGTAGCGGGGGGGCCCTGGGAGACCCAGTACTTC. Its protein is CVSLTVAGGPWETQYF.

V is TRBV3-1 and J is TRBJ2-2; D call uncertain. The CDR3 length is 13 residues. Germline CDR1 LGHDT, CDR2 YNNKEL (reference sequence). Trimming removed 0 bases at V and 5 bases at J, with 4 bases between. The DNA of the CDR3 is TGTGCCAGCAGCCAAGATCTGACCGGGGAGCTGTTTTTT. Translation gives CASSQDLTGELFF.

The chain is built from TRBV11-2 and TRBJ1-1; weak D call: TRBD1 (5 bases). Deletions cut 7 bases from V and 3 bases from J, with 18 bases between. Germline V CDR1 and CDR2: SGHAT, FQNNGV. This CDR3 contains 15 residues. The CDR3 coding sequence is TGTGCCAGCACCACCTGGGGGTCCGGGGACACTGAAGCTTTCTTT. The encoded protein is CASTTWGSGDTEAFF.

The CDR3 loop reads CASSFLTGEQYF. The DNA for the CDR3 is TGTGCCAGCAGCTTTTTAACGGGCGAGCAGTACTTC. The rearrangement uses TRBV7-8 and TRBJ2-5, with D unclear. TRBJ2-7 explains the end of the DNA better; the J call may be wrong. The CDR3 spans 12 residues. Germline assignment: CDR1 SGHVS and CDR2 FQNEAQ.

The DNA for the CDR3 is TGTGCCAGCAGTTACCCCGACAGAGTCTACGAGCAGTACTTC. It yields the protein CASSYPDRVYEQYF. V usage is TRBV6-6 and J usage is TRBJ2-4; a possible D gene is TRBD1 (5 bases). The closer fit of TRBJ2-7 to the DNA end suggests the J call may be wrong. This CDR3 comprises 14 residues. Germline V CDR1 and CDR2: MNHNY, SVGAGI (reference sequence).

The CDR3 coding sequence is TGCGCCACAAATCCGGGACAGGGGGCCGAGCAGTACTTC. Amino acids: CATNPGQGAEQYF. This chain connects TRBV5-1 to TRBJ2-7; 12 nucleotides align to TRBD1. This CDR3 spans 13 amino acids. Germline trimming cut 9 bases from V and 6 bases from J; bases unmatched to any gene: 7. Germline V gene lookup returns CDR1 SGHRS and CDR2 YFSETQ.

The chain has TRBV4-1 and TRBJ2-1; maybe TRBD2 (6 bases). The CDR3 contains 18 residues. Deletions cut 1 base from V and 4 bases from J, with 20 bases between. Per germline, CDR1 MGHRA and CDR2 YSYEKL. In DNA, the CDR3 is TGCGCCAGCAGCCAAGGTCCGACGGGGGAAGTATCGTACAATGAGCAGTTCTTC. As protein: CASSQGPTGEVSYNEQFF.

V and J are TRBV24-1 and TRBJ2-7; no reliable D call. From germline, CDR1 is KGHDR and CDR2 SFDVKD. V lost 12 bases and J lost 0, with 11 bases in between. The CDR3 contains 12 residues. The CDR3 here is CACLGGSYEQYF. The CDR3, as DNA: TGTGCCTGCCTAGGCGGCTCCTACGAGCAGTACTTC.

This clonotype was recorded a few times. The chain uses TRBV29-1 and TRBJ2-5; D unresolved. Trimming pared 6 bases from V and 2 bases from J, leaving 19 bases between. The CDR3 is made up of 15 amino acids. Germline CDR1 SQVTM, CDR2 ANQGSEA. The DNA for the CDR3 is TGCAGCGTCAGGTCGGCCGCCTGGGGTCAAGAGACCCAGTACTTC. Amino acids: CSVRSAAWGQETQYF.

This clonotype was counted between two and nine times. This chain links TRBV5-5 with TRBJ2-5, with 7 bases aligning to TRBD1. The CDR3 runs 14 residues. The trim removed 0 bases at V and 2 bases at J, leaving 1 base unmatched. Germline assignment: CDR1 SGHKS and CDR2 YYEKEE (reference sequence). The CDR3 DNA sequence: TGTGCCAGCAGCTTGGCGGGACAGCAAGAGACCCAGTACTTC. Its protein product is CASSLAGQQETQYF.

The genes are TRBV7-2 and TRBJ1-2, with D tentatively TRBD1 (5 bases). Deletions cut 0 bases from V and 5 bases from J, with 13 bases between. Germline CDR1 is SGHTA and CDR2 is FQGNSA. The CDR3 totals 15 residues. The CDR3 nucleotides are TGTGCCAGCAGCTTAGCGGGGACGATCTCTTATGGCTACACCTTC. As protein: CASSLAGTISYGYTF.

This clonotype was observed a handful of times. The chain employs TRBV5-1 and TRBJ2-7; 9 nucleotides line up with TRBD1. Germline V gene lookup returns CDR1 SGHRS and CDR2 YFSETQ. Trimming removed 4 bases from V and 1 base from J; junction bases left unmatched: 6. This CDR3 has 15 residues. CDR3 DNA sequence: TGCGCCAGCAGCCGGACAGGGGCGCGATCCTACGAGCAGTACTTC. Translation: CASSRTGARSYEQYF.

The chain is built from TRBV10-3 and TRBJ1-1; no firm D call. The CDR3 is 15 residues long. V gave up 8 bases and J gave up 0 bases, with 16 bases separating them. CDR1 and CDR2 (germline): ENHRY, SYGVKD. The CDR3 sequence: CAIGLRDSMNTEAFF. The CDR3 DNA sequence: TGTGCCATCGGTCTGAGGGATTCAATGAACACTGAAGCTTTCTTT.

This clonotype turned up a few times. The J gene is TRBJ2-5, the V gene TRBV10-3, with D possibly being TRBD1 (6 bases). The CDR3 spans 15 residues. The V gene's germline CDR1 is ENHRY and CDR2 SYGVKD. The ends were cut back, 2 bases at V and 5 bases at J, with 15 bases in the middle. CDR3 in amino acids: CAISEAQGKKETQYF. CDR3 in DNA: TGTGCCATCAGTGAGGCGCAGGGGAAGAAGGAGACCCAGTACTTC.

This clonotype was counted a single time. The rearrangement uses TRBV5-1 and TRBJ1-2; TRBD1 agrees at 7 bases. CDR1 and CDR2 (germline): SGHRS, YFSETQ. This CDR3 has 15 amino acids. V lost 3 bases, J lost 3 bases, and 8 bases stayed unmatched. Here the CDR3 DNA reads TGCGCCAGCAGCTACAACCGACAGGGCGACTATGGCTACACCTTC. Translation: CASSYNRQGDYGYTF.

J is TRBJ2-1 and V is TRBV7-8, with D unclear. This CDR3 spans 17 amino acids. Looked up from germline, CDR1 is SGHVS and CDR2 is FQNEAQ. Trimming left V 5 bases short and J 3 bases short, with 20 bases between. For the CDR3, the DNA is TGTGCCAGCAGCCTTTTAAACCCAGGACGGAGCTACAATGAGCAGTTCTTC. The encoded protein is CASSLLNPGRSYNEQFF.

The DNA of the CDR3 is TGTGCCAGCAGCCTACGGCGACAGTCTTACGAGCAGTACTTC. Protein product: CASSLRRQSYEQYF. The chain links TRBV13 to TRBJ2-7; TRBD1 might be the D (5 bases). V was cut by 5 bases and J by 4 bases, with 15 bases left in between. The CDR3 totals 14 residues. Germline V gives CDR1 PRHDT, CDR2 FYEKMQ (reference sequence).

V and J are TRBV5-1 and TRBJ2-1; TRBD1 is a possible D gene (5 bases). This CDR3 is 15 amino acids long. Germline loops: CDR1 SGHRS, CDR2 YFSETQ. V was clipped by 0 bases and J by 3 bases, with 10 bases between them. CDR3 region: CASSLALDNYNEQFF. The CDR3, as DNA: TGCGCCAGCAGCTTGGCTCTGGACAACTACAATGAGCAGTTCTTC. Based on the CDR3 plus reference TRBV5-1 and TRBJ2-1, the full variable domain is KAGVTQTPRYLIKTRGQQVTLSCSPISGHRSVSWYQQTPGQGLQFLFEYFSETQRNKGNFPGRFSGRQFSNSRSEMNVSTLELGDSALYLCASSLALDNYNEQFFGPGTRLTVL.